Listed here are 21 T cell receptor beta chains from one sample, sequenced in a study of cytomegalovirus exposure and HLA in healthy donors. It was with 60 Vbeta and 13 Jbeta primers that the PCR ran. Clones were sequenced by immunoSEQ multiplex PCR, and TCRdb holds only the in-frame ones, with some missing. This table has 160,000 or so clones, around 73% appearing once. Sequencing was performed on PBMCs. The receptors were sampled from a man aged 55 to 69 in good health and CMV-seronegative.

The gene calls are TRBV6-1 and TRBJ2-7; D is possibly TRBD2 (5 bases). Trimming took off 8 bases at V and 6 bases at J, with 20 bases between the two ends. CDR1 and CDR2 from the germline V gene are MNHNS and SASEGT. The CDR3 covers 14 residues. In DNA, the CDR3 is TGTGCCAGCTCGGAGGTGGCAGACGATGTCGAGCAGTACTTC. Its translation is CASSEVADDVEQYF.

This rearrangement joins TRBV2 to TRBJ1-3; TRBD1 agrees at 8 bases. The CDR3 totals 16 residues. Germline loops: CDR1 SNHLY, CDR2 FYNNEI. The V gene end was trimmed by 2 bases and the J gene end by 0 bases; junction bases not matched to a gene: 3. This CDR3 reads CASSEPGQGSGNTIYF. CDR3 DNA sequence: TGTGCCAGCAGTGAACCCGGACAGGGCTCTGGAAACACCATATATTTT.

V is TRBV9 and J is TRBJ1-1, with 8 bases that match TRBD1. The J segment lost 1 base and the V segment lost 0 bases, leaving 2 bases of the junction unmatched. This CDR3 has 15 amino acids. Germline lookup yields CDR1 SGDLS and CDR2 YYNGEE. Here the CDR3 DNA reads TGTGCCAGCAGCGTAGTGCAGGGGGCGAACACTGAAGCTTTCTTT. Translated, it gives CASSVVQGANTEAFF.

The CDR3 protein is CASSLDRDRSGNTIYF. The CDR3 DNA follows: TGCGCCAGCAGCTTGGATCGCGACAGATCTGGAAACACCATATATTTT. The chain is built from TRBV5-1 and TRBJ1-3; perhaps TRBD1 as D (5 bases). Per the germline V gene, CDR1 is SGHRS and CDR2 is YFSETQ. The CDR3 has 16 residues. V lost 0 bases and J 1 base, leaving 11 bases between the germline ends. The full variable domain, in which reference TRBV5-1 and TRBJ1-3 provide the parts outside the CDR3, is KAGVTQTPRYLIKTRGQQVTLSCSPISGHRSVSWYQQTPGQGLQFLFEYFSETQRNKGNFPGRFSGRQFSNSRSEMNVSTLELGDSALYLCASSLDRDRSGNTIYFGEGSWLTVV.

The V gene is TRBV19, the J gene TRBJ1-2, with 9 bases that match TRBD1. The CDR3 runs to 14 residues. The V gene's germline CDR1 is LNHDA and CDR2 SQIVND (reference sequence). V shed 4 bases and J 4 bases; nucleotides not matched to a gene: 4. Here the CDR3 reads CASSTRTGAYGYTF. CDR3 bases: TGTGCCAGTAGTACCCGGACAGGGGCCTATGGCTACACCTTC.

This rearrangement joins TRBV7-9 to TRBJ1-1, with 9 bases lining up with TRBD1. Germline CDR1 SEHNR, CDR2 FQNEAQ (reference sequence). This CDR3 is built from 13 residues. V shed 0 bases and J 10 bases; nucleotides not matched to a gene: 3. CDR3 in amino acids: CASSLAGTGRAFF. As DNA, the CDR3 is TGTGCCAGCAGCTTAGCGGGGACAGGGAGAGCTTTCTTT.

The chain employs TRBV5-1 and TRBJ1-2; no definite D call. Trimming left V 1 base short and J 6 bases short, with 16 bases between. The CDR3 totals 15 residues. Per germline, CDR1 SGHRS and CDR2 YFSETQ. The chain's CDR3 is CASSLMGSGPHGYTF. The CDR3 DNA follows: TGCGCCAGCAGCTTGATGGGCAGCGGGCCCCATGGCTACACCTTC.

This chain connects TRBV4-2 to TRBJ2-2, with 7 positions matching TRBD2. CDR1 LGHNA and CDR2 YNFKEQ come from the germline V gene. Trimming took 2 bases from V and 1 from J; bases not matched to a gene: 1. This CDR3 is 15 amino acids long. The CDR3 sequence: CASSQLAGNTGELFF. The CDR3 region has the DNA TGTGCCAGCAGCCAATTAGCGGGGAACACCGGGGAGCTGTTTTTT.

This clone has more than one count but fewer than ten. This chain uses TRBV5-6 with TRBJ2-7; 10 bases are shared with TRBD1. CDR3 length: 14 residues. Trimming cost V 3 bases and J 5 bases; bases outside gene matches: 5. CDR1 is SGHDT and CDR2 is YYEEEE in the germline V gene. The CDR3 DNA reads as TGTGCCAGCAGCTCTCGGGACAGGGGCCACGAGCAGTACTTC. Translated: CASSSRDRGHEQYF. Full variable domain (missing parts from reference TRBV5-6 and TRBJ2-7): DAGVTQSPTHLIKTRGQQVTLRCSPKSGHDTVSWYQQALGQGPQFIFQYYEEEERQRGNFPDRFSGHQFPNYSSELNVNALLLGDSALYLCASSSRDRGHEQYFGPGTRLTVT.

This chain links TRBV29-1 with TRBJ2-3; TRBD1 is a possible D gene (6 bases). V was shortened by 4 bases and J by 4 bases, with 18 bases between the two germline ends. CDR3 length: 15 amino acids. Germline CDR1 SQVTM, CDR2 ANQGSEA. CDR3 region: CSVAPTGVAPDTQYF. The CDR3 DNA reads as TGCAGCGTTGCCCCGACAGGAGTCGCGCCAGATACGCAGTATTTT.

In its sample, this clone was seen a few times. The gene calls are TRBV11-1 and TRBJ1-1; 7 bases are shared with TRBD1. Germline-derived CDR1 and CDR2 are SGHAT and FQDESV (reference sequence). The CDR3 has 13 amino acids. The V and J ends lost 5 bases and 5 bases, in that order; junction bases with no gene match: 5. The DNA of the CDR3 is TGTGCCAGCAGCGAACACAGGGGTACTGAAGCTTTCTTT. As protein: CASSEHRGTEAFF.

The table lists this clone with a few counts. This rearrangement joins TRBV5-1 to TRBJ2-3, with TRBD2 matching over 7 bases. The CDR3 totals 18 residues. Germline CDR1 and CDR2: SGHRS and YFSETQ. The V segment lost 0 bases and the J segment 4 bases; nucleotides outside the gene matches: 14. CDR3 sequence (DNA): TGCGCCAGCAGCTTGGGTTCGTGGGTGGGGAGGGGCGCAGATACGCAGTATTTT. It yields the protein CASSLGSWVGRGADTQYF. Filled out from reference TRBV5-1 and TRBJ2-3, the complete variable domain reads KAGVTQTPRYLIKTRGQQVTLSCSPISGHRSVSWYQQTPGQGLQFLFEYFSETQRNKGNFPGRFSGRQFSNSRSEMNVSTLELGDSALYLCASSLGSWVGRGADTQYFGPGTRLTVL.

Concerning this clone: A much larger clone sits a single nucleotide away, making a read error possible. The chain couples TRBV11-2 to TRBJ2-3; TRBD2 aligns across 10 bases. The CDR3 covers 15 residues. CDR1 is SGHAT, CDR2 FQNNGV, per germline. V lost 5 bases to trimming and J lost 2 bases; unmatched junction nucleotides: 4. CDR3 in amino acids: CASSPGLAYTDTQYF. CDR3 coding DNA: TGTGCCAGCAGCCCGGGACTAGCGTACACAGATACGCAGTATTTT.

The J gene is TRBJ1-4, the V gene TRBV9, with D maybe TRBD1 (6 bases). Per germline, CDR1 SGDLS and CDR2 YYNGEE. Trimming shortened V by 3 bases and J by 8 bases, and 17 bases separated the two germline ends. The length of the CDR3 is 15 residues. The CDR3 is CASSALTGGSEKLFF. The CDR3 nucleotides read TGTGCCAGCAGCGCCCTAACGGGGGGCTCGGAAAAACTGTTTTTT.

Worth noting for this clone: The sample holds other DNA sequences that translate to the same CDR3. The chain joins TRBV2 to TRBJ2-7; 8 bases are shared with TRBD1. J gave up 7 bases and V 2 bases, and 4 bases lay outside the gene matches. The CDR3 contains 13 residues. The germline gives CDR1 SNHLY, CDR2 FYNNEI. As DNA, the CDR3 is TGTGCCAGCAGTGAACAGGGGGCGGGTGAGCAGTACTTC. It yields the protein CASSEQGAGEQYF.

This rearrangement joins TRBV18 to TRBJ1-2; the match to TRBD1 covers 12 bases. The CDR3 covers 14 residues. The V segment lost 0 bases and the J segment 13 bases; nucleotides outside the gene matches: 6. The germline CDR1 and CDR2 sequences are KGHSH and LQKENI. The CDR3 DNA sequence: TGTGCCAGCTCACCACCGGGACAGGGGGCTCTGGGCACCTTC. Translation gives CASSPPGQGALGTF.

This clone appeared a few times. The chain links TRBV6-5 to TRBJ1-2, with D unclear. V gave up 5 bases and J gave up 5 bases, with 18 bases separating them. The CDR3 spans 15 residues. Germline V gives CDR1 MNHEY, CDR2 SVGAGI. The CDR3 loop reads CASSQFTESYYGYTF. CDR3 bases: TGTGCCAGCAGTCAATTTACAGAATCCTATTATGGCTACACCTTC.

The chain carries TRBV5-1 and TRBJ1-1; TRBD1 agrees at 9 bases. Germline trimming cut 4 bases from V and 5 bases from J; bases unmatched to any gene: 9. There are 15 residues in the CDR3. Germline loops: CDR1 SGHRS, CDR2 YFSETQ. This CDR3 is CASSLQGASGTEAFF. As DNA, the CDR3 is TGCGCCAGCAGCCTACAGGGGGCGTCGGGTACTGAAGCTTTCTTT.

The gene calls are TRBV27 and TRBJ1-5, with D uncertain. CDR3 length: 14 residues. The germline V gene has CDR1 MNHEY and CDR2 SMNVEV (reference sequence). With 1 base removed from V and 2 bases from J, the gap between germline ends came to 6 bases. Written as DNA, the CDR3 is TGTGCCAGCAGTTTATTTATTGGCAATCAGCCCCAGCATTTT. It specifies CASSLFIGNQPQHF.

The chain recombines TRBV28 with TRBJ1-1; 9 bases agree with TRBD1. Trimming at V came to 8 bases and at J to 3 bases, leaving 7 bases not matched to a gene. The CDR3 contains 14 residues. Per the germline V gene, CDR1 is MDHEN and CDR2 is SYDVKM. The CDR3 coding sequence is TGTGCCAGCGGCACAGGGGGCGCGTACACTGAAGCTTTCTTT. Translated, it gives CASGTGGAYTEAFF.

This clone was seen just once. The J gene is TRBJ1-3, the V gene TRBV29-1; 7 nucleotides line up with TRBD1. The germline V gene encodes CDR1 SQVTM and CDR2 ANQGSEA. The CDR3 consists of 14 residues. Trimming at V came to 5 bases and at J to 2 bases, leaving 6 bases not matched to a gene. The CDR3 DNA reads TGCAGCGTTTCGACAGGGTTTGCTGGAAACACCATATATTTT. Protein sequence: CSVSTGFAGNTIYF.